This paragraph covers one T cell receptor (beta chain) sequence. Its antigen is not known. This sample is part of a study of cytomegalovirus exposure and HLA in healthy donors. Study-level findings and limits: Analyzed later, association rates of TCRs varied across HLA loci, with DRB1 most and HLA-C fewest. Roughly uniform sequencing depth across donors was assumed, possibly incorrectly. Rarity characterized most TCR sequences, yet some public TCRs appeared in many donors. Cytomegalovirus status was reportedly diagnosed by the classifier with high sensitivity and specificity.

The V gene lost 7 bases and the J gene lost 5 bases, with 12 bases spanning the gap. There are 13 residues in the CDR3. From germline, CDR1 is LNHDA and CDR2 SQIVND (reference sequence). The study ran its PCR with 60 Vbeta and 13 Jbeta primers. Produced via immunoSEQ multiplex PCR; TCRdb's table is partial and in-frame only. The table lists tens of thousands of clones, roughly 70% of them singletons, with more than 20% in the top ten. The clonotype comes from a man in his forties or fifties in good health and CMV-seropositive. Sequenced sample: PBMCs. J is TRBJ1-5 and V is TRBV19; maybe TRBD1 (6 bases). The CDR3 region has the DNA TGTGCCAGTATGCAGGGGTCGCATCAGCCCCAGCATTTT. It codes for CASMQGSHQPQHF.